The entry below describes one T cell receptor beta chain. This specimen belongs to a study of cytomegalovirus exposure and HLA in healthy donors. The CDR3 spans 17 residues. Losses at the gene ends were 4 bases for V and 0 bases for J; bases not matched to a gene: 8. CDR1 and CDR2 (germline): SNHLY, FYNNEI. PCR used 60 Vbeta primers and 13 Jbeta primers. Here immunoSEQ multiplex PCR was the method, and the copy in TCRdb shows in-frame clones only, minus some. This sample has about 110,000 clones, with about 64% found just once. The TCR originated in a female donor in good health and CMV-seronegative. The sequencing sample was made of PBMCs. This sequence joins TRBV2 and TRBJ2-1; TRBD2 aligns across 8 bases. CDR3 loop: CASSVTAGEGSYNEQFF. In DNA, the CDR3 is TGTGCCAGCAGTGTAACAGCGGGAGAGGGCTCCTACAATGAGCAGTTCTTC.